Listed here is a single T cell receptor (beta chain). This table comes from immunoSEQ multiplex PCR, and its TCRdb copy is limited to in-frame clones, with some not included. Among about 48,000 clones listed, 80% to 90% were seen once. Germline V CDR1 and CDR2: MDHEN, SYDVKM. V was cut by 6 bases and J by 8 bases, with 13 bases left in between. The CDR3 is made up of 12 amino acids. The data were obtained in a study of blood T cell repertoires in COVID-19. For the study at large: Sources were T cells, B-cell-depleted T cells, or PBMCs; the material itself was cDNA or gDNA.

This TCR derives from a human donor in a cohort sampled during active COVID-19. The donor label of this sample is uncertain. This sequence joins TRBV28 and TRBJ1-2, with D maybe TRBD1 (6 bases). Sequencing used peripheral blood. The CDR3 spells CASRIGGDGYTF. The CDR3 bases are TGTGCCAGCAGAATTGGGGGCGACGGCTACACCTTC.